These 4 T cell receptor beta chains share one sample of origin, sequenced in a study of human T cells and chemical hapten exposure (dated by TCRdb to about 2021). Libraries were prepared through RACE. The run used a NextSeq 500. Using fastp trimming at Q25 and MiXCR clonotype assembly, TCRdb reanalyzed the public sequencing data and kept in-frame beta chains. Identical CDR3 protein sequences are pooled into one entry, listed with their most common genes and DNA. The table for this sample lists about 82,000 distinct CDR3 sequences; roughly 10% of them were counted only once. The ten largest account for under 4.5% of the sample. The time point label of this sample denotes: patch test 3, about 24 weeks after DPC sensitization. What this sample's treatment or condition label stands for: therapeutic diphenylcyclopropenone sensitization with weekly scalp DPC. The sequences come from whole blood, collected in connection with sensitization to the hapten diphenylcyclopropenone (DPC). The receptors come from a woman in her 50s with alopecia areata. Some clones in this sample may be carry-over from other donors' samples.

This clonotype was counted ten times or more. The V and J genes are TRBV6-1 and TRBJ2-3; TRBD2 matches at 11 bases. The CDR3 has 15 residues. The germline CDR1 and CDR2 sequences are MNHNS and SASEGT. V lost 8 bases to trimming and J lost 1 base; unmatched junction nucleotides: 5. CDR3 sequence: CASLGLAVRTDTQYF. The DNA of the CDR3 is TGTGCCAGCCTGGGACTAGCGGTACGCACAGATACGCAGTATTTT.

This sequence joins TRBV20-1 and TRBJ2-4, with a possible D match to TRBD1 (6 bases). Per germline, CDR1 DFQATT and CDR2 SNEGSKA (reference sequence). The V gene lost 0 bases and the J gene lost 6 bases, with 18 bases spanning the gap. The CDR3 is 16 residues long. CDR3 DNA: TGCAGTGCTAGAGATGGTACAGGGAAGGGATTAAACATTCAGTACTTC. It yields the protein CSARDGTGKGLNIQYF.

Ten or more counts support this clonotype. The chain has TRBV20-1 and TRBJ2-4; TRBD2 matches 11 bases. The CDR3 loop spans 20 amino acids. V was pared by 1 base and J by 5 bases, with 19 bases of the junction left unmatched. CDR1 and CDR2 from the germline V gene are DFQATT and SNEGSKA (reference sequence). CDR3: CSARGDRAVQLAGDENIQYF. The CDR3 nucleotides read TGCAGTGCTAGAGGGGACAGGGCGGTTCAACTAGCGGGAGACGAAAACATTCAGTACTTC.

This clonotype was seen more than once but under ten times. J is TRBJ2-1 and V is TRBV7-2; D gene uncertain. The CDR3 contains 14 residues. Deletions cut 3 bases from V and 10 bases from J, with 16 bases between. Germline assignment: CDR1 SGHTA and CDR2 FQGNSA. The CDR3 DNA is TGTGCCAGCAGCTTGGTGGCGCTAATGGAGGAGCAGTTCTTC. Its protein is CASSLVALMEEQFF.